Listed below are T cell receptor beta chains from one sample, sequenced in a study of T cell repertoires in cytomegalovirus infection. A single record per CDR3 protein comes from TCRdb applying MiXCR to the reads. The table has 200,000 to 300,000 distinct CDR3 sequences, around an eighth seen once; the top ten hold about 1.5%. The sequencing input was PBMCs. The receptors come from a human donor in good health (CMV status not recorded). Some clones in this sample may be carry-over from other donors' samples. CDR3s include the opening cysteine and the closing phenylalanine or tryptophan. The D gene is left open where the match is weak. The size field is filled for only some rows; it gives once, few, many or a size class.

D: TRBD2
V: TRBV6-5
size: many
J: TRBJ2-1
DNA: TGTGCCAGCAGTTTTCTTACTAGCGGTCCCTCAGGAGAGCAGTTCTTC
CDR3: CASSFLTSGPSGEQFF

D: NA
V: TRBV20-1
size: NA
J: TRBJ1-2
DNA: TGCAGTGCGAGAGGCCTAGGAGGTGGCGGCTACACCTTC
CDR3: CSARGLGGGGYTF

D: NA
V: TRBV20-1
size: many
J: TRBJ1-1
DNA: TGCAGTGCTACGGCAGTCCACACTGAAGCTTTCTTT
CDR3: CSATAVHTEAFF

D: NA
V: TRBV6-2/TRBV6-3
size: few
J: TRBJ1-2
DNA: TGTGCCAGCAGTTACGGGGGGACTTATGGCTACACCTTC
CDR3: CASSYGGTYGYTF

D: TRBD2
V: TRBV7-8
size: many
J: TRBJ2-1
DNA: TGTGCCAGCAGCATGAAGCGGGGGGGAGACCCCGATGAGCAGTTCTTC
CDR3: CASSMKRGGDPDEQFF

D: TRBD1
V: TRBV28
size: many
J: TRBJ2-5
DNA: TGTGCCAGCACGCCGGGGACAGGGGGTCTACAAGAGACCCAGTACTTC
CDR3: CASTPGTGGLQETQYF

D: NA
V: TRBV7-2
size: many
J: TRBJ2-7
DNA: TGTGCCAGCAGATTCGACAGGAGTAGCTCCTACGAGCAGTACTTC
CDR3: CASRFDRSSSYEQYF

D: NA
V: TRBV19
size: NA
J: TRBJ2-1
DNA: TGTGCCAGTAGTATGGACAGTAGCTCCTACAATGAGCAGTTCTTC
CDR3: CASSMDSSSYNEQFF

D: TRBD2
V: TRBV29-1
size: many
J: TRBJ2-1
DNA: TGCAGCGTTGGGGGACTAGCGGGAGAAGGTAGCAATGAGCAGTTCTTC
CDR3: CSVGGLAGEGSNEQFF

D: TRBD1
V: TRBV5-1
size: many
J: TRBJ1-4
DNA: TGCGCCAGCAGCTTTACAGGGGGAGAAAAACTGTTTTTT
CDR3: CASSFTGGEKLFF

D: NA
V: TRBV28
size: many
J: TRBJ1-4
DNA: TGTGCCAGCAGTGCCTGGGGGTCTACCGCAACTAATGAAAAACTGTTTTTT
CDR3: CASSAWGSTATNEKLFF

D: NA
V: TRBV14
size: few
J: TRBJ1-6
DNA: TGTGCCAGCAGCCAAAGACCTCACTTT
CDR3: CASSQRPHF

D: NA
V: TRBV3-1
size: NA
J: TRBJ1-3
DNA: TGTGCCAGCACGGGGCCTAATCAGAACACCATATATTTT
CDR3: CASTGPNQNTIYF

D: TRBD2
V: TRBV7-2
size: many
J: TRBJ2-7
DNA: TGTGCCAGCAGCTTAACAGCGGGGGACTTGGACGAGCAGTACTTC
CDR3: CASSLTAGDLDEQYF

D: NA
V: TRBV29-1
size: few
J: TRBJ1-1
DNA: TGCAGCGTTGTCGTAGGACAGTCTACTGAAGCTTTCTTT
CDR3: CSVVVGQSTEAFF

D: NA
V: TRBV7-2
size: many
J: TRBJ2-2
DNA: TGTGCCAGCAGCTACCAGAGGGGGGCGAACACCGGGGAGCTGTTTTTT
CDR3: CASSYQRGANTGELFF

D: NA
V: TRBV12-3/TRBV12-4
size: few
J: TRBJ2-3
DNA: TGTGCCAGCAGCCCTAATGTGGGAGGACAGAGCACAGATACGCAGTATTTT
CDR3: CASSPNVGGQSTDTQYF

D: NA
V: TRBV5-6
size: NA
J: TRBJ2-1
DNA: TGTGCCAGCAGCTTAAGGGGTGGCTTAAATGAGCAGTTCTTC
CDR3: CASSLRGGLNEQFF

D: TRBD1
V: TRBV6-4
size: NA
J: TRBJ2-3
DNA: TGTGCCAGCGGAGGACAGGGGGAAACAGATACGCAGTATTTT
CDR3: CASGGQGETDTQYF